This T cell receptor beta chain was identified during a study of cytomegalovirus exposure and HLA in healthy donors. Study details: A subsequent analysis reported that the 95 to 150 validation repertoires were produced on the same platform that had also been used for the 666 first-cohort repertoires.

The donors were members of the validation cohort comprising 100 to 150 subjects, separate from the approximately 670-subject first cohort. To note about this clone: What it binds is unknown.

Produced via immunoSEQ multiplex PCR; TCRdb's table is partial and in-frame only. The sample yields 150,000 or so clones, approximately 90% seen once. Study-level results: According to a later analysis, TCR clusters from the first cohort tended to co-occur in the 120 or so validation repertoires.

In germline, CDR1 is SGHRS, CDR2 YFSETQ. Between the trimmed V and J ends, which lost 4 bases and 6 bases, there was a span of 14 bases. This CDR3 comprises 14 residues. The gene calls are TRBV5-1 and TRBJ1-5, with D tentatively TRBD1 (5 bases). The specimen sequenced was PBMCs. The receptor was derived from a woman in her twenties or thirties in good health and CMV-seropositive. CDR3 DNA sequence: TGCGCCAGCAGCCCTGGACAATCCGGTCAGCCCCAGCATTTT. It codes for CASSPGQSGQPQHF.